Shown below are 6 T cell receptor beta chains from a single sample sequenced in a study of CD8 T cells in Susac syndrome. With random hexamers, about 0.45 to 1 ug RNA was reverse transcribed. TCRdb called the immunoSEQ multiplex PCR reads again in MiXCR, with one record for every CDR3 protein. This sample yields hundreds of thousands of distinct CDR3 sequences, of which roughly 93% are seen a single time; less than 0.075% belongs to the top ten. The specimen was CD4+ T cells from PBMCs. The origin of the receptors is a human donor with multiple sclerosis.

The genes are TRBV6-5 and TRBJ2-7; the D gene is possibly TRBD1 (6 bases). The CDR3 loop spans 14 amino acids. The germline CDR1 and CDR2 sequences are MNHEY and SVGAGI. The V end lost 5 bases, the J end lost 1 base, and 12 bases lay between the germline ends. The CDR3 sequence is CASSTNRESYEQYV. In nucleotides, the CDR3 is TGTGCCAGCAGTACAAACAGGGAATCCTACGAGCAGTACGTC.

V usage is TRBV5-1 and J usage is TRBJ2-6; the D gene is possibly TRBD1 (6 bases). Germline V lookup: CDR1 SGHRS, CDR2 YFSETQ. V was trimmed by 2 bases and J by 4 bases, leaving 10 bases between them. The CDR3 runs 15 residues. CDR3 DNA: TGCGCCAGCAGCTTATTGACAGGAGGGGCCAACGTCCTGACTTTC. Amino acid sequence: CASSLLTGGANVLTF.

This rearrangement joins TRBV30 to TRBJ2-3; 13 positions match TRBD2. Per the germline V gene, CDR1 is GTSNPN and CDR2 is SVGIG (reference sequence). This CDR3 is 14 amino acids long. The V and J ends lost 5 bases and 2 bases, in that order; junction bases with no gene match: 1. The CDR3 DNA reads as TGTGCCTGGGGGACTAGCGGGAACACAGATACGCAGTATTTT. Translated, it gives CAWGTSGNTDTQYF.

Only one count was recorded for this clonotype. The chain carries TRBV27 and TRBJ1-6; D is possibly TRBD1 (5 bases). The V end lost 3 bases, the J end lost 9 bases, and 24 bases lay between the germline ends. Germline V gene data show CDR1 as MNHEY and CDR2 as SMNVEV (reference sequence). This CDR3 has 18 residues. CDR3 DNA sequence: TGTGCCAGCAGTTTCGGTCAGGGTGCTGGAGCTTTTGGTTCACCCCTCCACTTT. It yields the protein CASSFGQGAGAFGSPLHF.

This chain uses TRBV7-9 with TRBJ1-1; D not certain. Trimming took off 4 bases at V and 0 bases at J, with 12 bases between the two ends. The CDR3 is 15 amino acids. CDR1 and CDR2 from the germline V gene are SEHNR and FQNEAQ (reference sequence). CDR3 bases: TGTGCCAGCAGCTCCACTGGGTCCTTGAACACTGAAGCTTTCTTT. Protein: CASSSTGSLNTEAFF.

The chain carries TRBV7-9 and TRBJ2-3, with D uncertain. Trimming took 7 bases from V and 6 from J, leaving 11 bases between them. From germline, CDR1 is SEHNR and CDR2 FQNEAQ (reference sequence). CDR3 length: 12 residues. Here the CDR3 reads CASMGGYDTQYF. The CDR3 DNA follows: TGTGCCAGCATGGGCGGATACGATACGCAGTATTTT. The full variable domain, in which reference TRBV7-9 and TRBJ2-3 provide the parts outside the CDR3, is DTGVSQNPRHKITKRGQNVTFRCDPISEHNRLYWYRQTLGQGPEFLTYFQNEAQLEKSRLLSDRFSAERPKGSFSTLEIQRTEQGDSAMYLCASMGGYDTQYFGPGTRLTVL.